This note documents a single T cell receptor (beta chain) sequence. The sample belongs to a study of blood T cell repertoires in COVID-19. Looking at the study overall: Acute and convalescent COVID-19 specimens originated in the United States, Italy and Spain.

The CDR3 has 16 residues. The germline CDR1 and CDR2 sequences are MNHNS and SASEGT. V lost 2 bases, J lost 3 bases, and 14 bases lay in between. As handled by the study authors: Reference gene primer amplification in the assay estimated nucleated cell counts. The protocol was immunoSEQ multiplex PCR, while the TCRdb copy is restricted to in-frame clones and leaves out a portion. The DNA was the basis for D and trimming; V, J and clone size are from that table. Of about 120,000 clones listed, approximately 85% are singletons. The receptor was derived from a middle-aged man with acute or convalescent COVID-19. V is TRBV6-1 and J is TRBJ2-4; D may be TRBD2 (6 bases). The sequenced sample was peripheral blood. CDR3 amino acids: CASSELWDGGKNIQYF. CDR3 bases: TGTGCCAGCAGTGAACTCTGGGACGGGGGCAAAAACATTCAGTACTTC.